The 10 T cell receptor beta chains given below trace back to one sample, sequenced in a study of blood T cells in healthy people across ages. A J-beta primer mix and a sample-barcoded 5' primer were used in a second PCR of roughly 7 to 12 cycles. From the 5' RACE reads, TCRdb called clonotypes with MiXCR, one entry per CDR3 protein. This sample has fewer than 900,000 distinct CDR3 sequences, with around 40% found just once. The sequencing input was blood. These receptors were collected from a woman aged 55-70 years in good health.

Comments on this clonotype: This sequence may be a read error, since a much larger clone differs from it by one base. This sequence joins TRBV5-1 and TRBJ2-5; 14 bases map to TRBD2. There are 16 residues in the CDR3. After removal of 0 bases from V and 11 bases from J, the junction contained 9 bases not matched to a gene. The germline gives CDR1 SGHRS, CDR2 YFSETQ. The DNA of the CDR3 is TGCGCCAGCAGCTTGGGACTAGCGGGGGGGCACAATGAGCAGTACTTC. It specifies CASSLGLAGGHNEQYF.

The V and J genes are TRBV24-1 and TRBJ2-4; 10 bases match TRBD1. V lost 3 bases, J lost 7 bases, and 5 bases stayed unmatched. The CDR3 runs 15 residues. The germline V gene encodes CDR1 KGHDR and CDR2 SFDVKD. As DNA, the CDR3 is TGTGCCACCAGTGATGCGGGACAGGGGATGAACATTCAGTACTTC. This encodes CATSDAGQGMNIQYF.

This clonotype was picked up a small number of times. This sequence joins TRBV14 and TRBJ1-6; 7 bases match TRBD1. The V segment lost 2 bases and the J segment 7 bases; nucleotides outside the gene matches: 2. This CDR3 region has 14 residues. Looked up from germline, CDR1 is SGHDN and CDR2 is FVKESK. The DNA for the CDR3 is TGTGCCAGCAGCCAAAACAGGGGCAATTCACCCCTCCACTTT. This translates into CASSQNRGNSPLHF.

This clonotype was seen a handful of times. The chain couples TRBV4-3 to TRBJ2-3, with 8 bases matching TRBD2. Germline V gene data show CDR1 as LGHNA and CDR2 as YSLEER. Trimming at V came to 3 bases and at J to 3 bases, leaving 5 bases not matched to a gene. This CDR3 contains 15 residues. This CDR3 is CASSHSGSMTDTQYF. The CDR3 nucleotides are TGCGCCAGCAGCCACAGCGGGAGTATGACAGATACGCAGTATTTT.

The gene calls are TRBV10-3 and TRBJ2-3; TRBD1 is a possible D gene (6 bases). Trimming removed 6 bases at V and 2 bases at J, with 12 bases between. The CDR3 runs to 14 residues. Germline V gene lookup returns CDR1 ENHRY and CDR2 SYGVKD. The CDR3 reads CAIRVAGDTDTQYF. The CDR3 DNA sequence: TGTGCCATCAGAGTCGCAGGGGACACAGATACGCAGTATTTT.

At least ten counts were recorded for this clonotype. This chain joins TRBV29-1 and TRBJ1-5, with TRBD1 matching over 11 bases. The ends lost 6 bases at V and 5 bases at J; junction bases unmatched: 3. The CDR3 is 13 residues long. Germline CDR1 SQVTM, CDR2 ANQGSEA. CDR3 DNA sequence: TGCAGCGTGCGGACAGGGGGCGATCAGCCCCAGCATTTT. Its translation: CSVRTGGDQPQHF.

The chain is built from TRBV9 and TRBJ2-1, with 12 bases aligning to TRBD2. The V gene's germline CDR1 is SGDLS and CDR2 YYNGEE. This CDR3 region has 19 residues. Trimming removed 3 bases from V and 2 bases from J; junction bases left unmatched: 12. CDR3 in amino acids: CASSAGLAGSLGTYNEQFF. Here the CDR3 DNA reads TGTGCCAGCAGCGCCGGACTAGCGGGAAGCCTCGGCACCTACAATGAGCAGTTCTTC.

The CDR3 nucleotides are TGCGCCAGCAGCTTGATATCGAGCTCCTACAATGAGCAGTTCTTC. Amino acid sequence: CASSLISSSYNEQFF. This rearrangement joins TRBV5-1 to TRBJ2-1; D is ambiguous. CDR1 and CDR2 from the germline V gene are SGHRS and YFSETQ. The germline V and J ends were trimmed by 1 base and 0 bases, with 8 bases remaining between them. This CDR3 has 15 residues. The whole variable domain, remainder taken from reference TRBV5-1 and TRBJ2-1, is KAGVTQTPRYLIKTRGQQVTLSCSPISGHRSVSWYQQTPGQGLQFLFEYFSETQRNKGNFPGRFSGRQFSNSRSEMNVSTLELGDSALYLCASSLISSSYNEQFFGPGTRLTVL.

J is TRBJ1-1 and V is TRBV2; a weak D match, TRBD1 (5 bases). The CDR3 runs 14 residues. Trimming pared 0 bases from V and 10 bases from J, leaving 15 bases between. Germline CDR1 and CDR2: SNHLY and FYNNEI. CDR3 sequence (DNA): TGTGCCAGCAGTGAAGCGCTTCAGGGTAGGGGAGCTTTCTTT. It specifies CASSEALQGRGAFF.

This clonotype was detected once. V and J are TRBV3-1 and TRBJ2-5; maybe TRBD1 (7 bases). The V and J ends lost 0 bases and 5 bases respectively, with 16 bases between them. CDR1 LGHDT and CDR2 YNNKEL come from the germline V gene (reference sequence). The CDR3 consists of 16 residues. CDR3 DNA: TGTGCCAGCAGCCAAGATCAGGGGGACTTGATCGAGACCCAGTACTTC. Translation: CASSQDQGDLIETQYF.